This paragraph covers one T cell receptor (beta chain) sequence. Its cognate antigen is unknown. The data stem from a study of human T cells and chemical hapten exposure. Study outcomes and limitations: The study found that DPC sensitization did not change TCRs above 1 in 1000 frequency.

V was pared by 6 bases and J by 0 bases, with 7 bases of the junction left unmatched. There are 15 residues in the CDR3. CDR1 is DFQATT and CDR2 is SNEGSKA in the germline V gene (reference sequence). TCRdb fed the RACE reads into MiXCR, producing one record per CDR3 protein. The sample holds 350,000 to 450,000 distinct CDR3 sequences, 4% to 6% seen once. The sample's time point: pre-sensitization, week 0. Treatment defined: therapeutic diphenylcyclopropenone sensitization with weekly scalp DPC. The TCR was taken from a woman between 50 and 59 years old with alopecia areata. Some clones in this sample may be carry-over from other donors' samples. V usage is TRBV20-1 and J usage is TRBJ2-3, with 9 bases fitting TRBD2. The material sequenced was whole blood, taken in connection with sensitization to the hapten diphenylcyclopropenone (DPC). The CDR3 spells CSADLAGTSTDTQYF. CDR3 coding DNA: TGCAGTGCCGACCTAGCGGGGACTAGCACAGATACGCAGTATTTT.